This is a list of T cell receptor beta chains from one sample in a study of blood T cell repertoires in COVID-19. Measured with immunoSEQ multiplex PCR; TCRdb has only the in-frame clones, and not every one. The sample lists fewer than 400,000 clones, 83% occurring once. Sequencing was performed on peripheral blood. The origin of the receptors is a man younger than 40 with active or convalescent COVID-19. The CDR3 runs from the conserved cysteine through the conserved F or W. The D gene is left open where the match is weak. Some rows have no size entry. The others give once, few or many, or a class for an expanded clone.

v_gene: TRBV5-1; j_gene: TRBJ2-7; abundance: few; d_gene: NA; CDR3nt: TGCGCCAGCAGCCTCGGGGACTTTAGCTCCTACGAGCAGTACTTC; CDR3aa: CASSLGDFSSYEQYF
v_gene: TRBV3-1/TRBV3-2; j_gene: TRBJ1-2; abundance: NA; d_gene: NA; CDR3nt: TGTGCCAGCAGCCAAGGAGTGGCAGGGTCCGGGTATGGCTACACCTTC; CDR3aa: CASSQGVAGSGYGYTF
v_gene: TRBV7-9; j_gene: TRBJ2-2; abundance: NA; d_gene: NA; CDR3nt: TGTGCCAGCAGCTTATTAAGCGTCGGCGGGGAGCTGTTTTTT; CDR3aa: CASSLLSVGGELFF
v_gene: TRBV14; j_gene: TRBJ1-3; abundance: many; d_gene: TRBD1; CDR3nt: TGTGCCAGCAGCCAAGCGGGGACAGGGGGAAACACCATATATTTT; CDR3aa: CASSQAGTGGNTIYF
v_gene: TRBV19; j_gene: TRBJ1-1; abundance: NA; d_gene: NA; CDR3nt: TGTGCCAGTAGTGTTGCAGTAACACCGAATGCTTTCTTT; CDR3aa: CASSVAVTPNAFF
v_gene: TRBV28; j_gene: TRBJ1-2; abundance: NA; d_gene: NA; CDR3nt: TGTGCCAGCAGTTACCAGGAAGGCTACACCTTC; CDR3aa: CASSYQEGYTF
v_gene: TRBV7-3; j_gene: TRBJ2-1; abundance: NA; d_gene: TRBD1; CDR3nt: TGTGCCAGCAGCTCTAGGACAGGGAGCTACAATGAGCAGTTCTTC; CDR3aa: CASSSRTGSYNEQFF
v_gene: TRBV7-9; j_gene: TRBJ1-3; abundance: NA; d_gene: NA; CDR3nt: TGTGCCAGCAGCTCCTTTGTGGAAGGCGGCAGCTCTGGAAACACCATATATTTT; CDR3aa: CASSSFVEGGSSGNTIYF
v_gene: TRBV24-1; j_gene: TRBJ2-5; abundance: NA; d_gene: TRBD1; CDR3nt: TGTGCCACCGGGAGCAACAGGGGGACCCAGTACTTC; CDR3aa: CATGSNRGTQYF
v_gene: TRBV4-1; j_gene: TRBJ2-7; abundance: NA; d_gene: TRBD2; CDR3nt: TGCGCCAGCAGCCAAGACGTTAGCGGGGGCGCTTCCTACGAGCAGTACTTC; CDR3aa: CASSQDVSGGASYEQYF
v_gene: TRBV12-5; j_gene: TRBJ2-5; abundance: NA; d_gene: NA; CDR3nt: TGTGCTAGTGTACTCACAGGAGCGCCCCAAGAGACCCAGTACTTC; CDR3aa: CASVLTGAPQETQYF
v_gene: TRBV6-5; j_gene: TRBJ1-2; abundance: few; d_gene: NA; CDR3nt: TGTGCCAGCAGTTCGGGGGGTGCACAGATCTATGGCTACACCTTC; CDR3aa: CASSSGGAQIYGYTF
v_gene: TRBV6-5; j_gene: TRBJ1-4; abundance: NA; d_gene: NA; CDR3nt: TGTGCCAGCAGTCCACTAGACGTAGGTGAAAAACTGTTTTTT; CDR3aa: CASSPLDVGEKLFF
v_gene: TRBV30; j_gene: TRBJ1-4; abundance: NA; d_gene: NA; CDR3nt: TGTGCCTGGAGTACAACCGGGAATGAAAAACTGTTTTTT; CDR3aa: CAWSTTGNEKLFF
v_gene: TRBV5-4; j_gene: TRBJ2-2; abundance: NA; d_gene: NA; CDR3nt: TGTGCCAGCAGCAACGGGGGACAGTACAACACCGGGGAGCTGTTTTTT; CDR3aa: CASSNGGQYNTGELFF
v_gene: TRBV27; j_gene: TRBJ1-2; abundance: once; d_gene: TRBD1; CDR3nt: TGTGCCATTGTCCGGGACAGACTACTAGCTAACTATGGCTACACCTTC; CDR3aa: CAIVRDRLLANYGYTF
v_gene: TRBV4-3; j_gene: TRBJ1-2; abundance: NA; d_gene: TRBD1; CDR3nt: TGCGCCAGCAGCCAAGCCGGACAGGGGAGTGGCTACACCTTC; CDR3aa: CASSQAGQGSGYTF
v_gene: TRBV5-1; j_gene: TRBJ2-2; abundance: NA; d_gene: TRBD2; CDR3nt: TGCGCCACCAACCCCGGGGGGAGTGCTTCGGCCGGGGAGCTGTTTTTT; CDR3aa: CATNPGGSASAGELFF
v_gene: TRBV14; j_gene: TRBJ2-1; abundance: NA; d_gene: TRBD1; CDR3nt: TGTGCCAGCAGCCAGAGGGGGCCTTACAATGAGCAGTTCTTC; CDR3aa: CASSQRGPYNEQFF
v_gene: TRBV30; j_gene: TRBJ1-1; abundance: NA; d_gene: NA; CDR3nt: TGTGCCTGGGGGGCAGGTCCAGGGTGGAACACTGAAGCTTTCTTT; CDR3aa: CAWGAGPGWNTEAFF
v_gene: TRBV7-3; j_gene: TRBJ2-3; abundance: NA; d_gene: NA; CDR3nt: TGTGCCAGCAGCATAGCAGCGGATACGCAGTATTTT; CDR3aa: CASSIAADTQYF
v_gene: TRBV9; j_gene: TRBJ2-7; abundance: NA; d_gene: NA; CDR3nt: TGTGCCAGCAGCCAGACAGGTTCCTACGAGCAGTACTTC; CDR3aa: CASSQTGSYEQYF
v_gene: TRBV11-2; j_gene: TRBJ1-2; abundance: NA; d_gene: NA; CDR3nt: TGTGCCAGCAGCAGAGAGGGCTATGGCTACACCTTC; CDR3aa: CASSREGYGYTF
v_gene: TRBV5-4; j_gene: TRBJ1-6; abundance: NA; d_gene: TRBD1; CDR3nt: TGTGCCAGCAGACCGGGACAGGGGGCTTCACCCCTCCACTTT; CDR3aa: CASRPGQGASPLHF
v_gene: TRBV30; j_gene: TRBJ1-6; abundance: few; d_gene: NA; CDR3nt: TGTGCCTGGAGTGCAATTAATTCACCCCTCCACTTT; CDR3aa: CAWSAINSPLHF
v_gene: TRBV4-2; j_gene: TRBJ2-1; abundance: NA; d_gene: TRBD2; CDR3nt: TGTGCCAGCAGCCGCGGCCCTAGCGGGAGTTCCTACAATGAGCAGTTCTTC; CDR3aa: CASSRGPSGSSYNEQFF
v_gene: TRBV5-4; j_gene: TRBJ1-2; abundance: NA; d_gene: TRBD1; CDR3nt: TGTGCCAGCAGCTTGAGGCTCGGACAGGGGGGGAATGGCTACACCTTC; CDR3aa: CASSLRLGQGGNGYTF
v_gene: TRBV6-5; j_gene: TRBJ2-7; abundance: NA; d_gene: NA; CDR3nt: TGTGCCAGCAGGTTGACAGGCTTATACGAGCAGTACTTC; CDR3aa: CASRLTGLYEQYF
v_gene: TRBV24-1; j_gene: TRBJ2-1; abundance: NA; d_gene: NA; CDR3nt: TGTGCCACCAGTGACCCCGGGGATAGACCCACTCAGTTCTTC; CDR3aa: CATSDPGDRPTQFF
v_gene: TRBV29-1; j_gene: TRBJ1-3; abundance: NA; d_gene: NA; CDR3nt: TGCAGCGTAGCGGAAGGGAGTGGAAACACCATATATTTT; CDR3aa: CSVAEGSGNTIYF
v_gene: TRBV5-6; j_gene: TRBJ1-3; abundance: NA; d_gene: NA; CDR3nt: TGTGCCAGCAGCTTGGGGGTGGCACACTACTCTGGAAACACCATATATTTT; CDR3aa: CASSLGVAHYSGNTIYF
v_gene: TRBV4-2; j_gene: TRBJ2-1; abundance: few; d_gene: NA; CDR3nt: TGTGCCAGCAGCCTGTCTACTTTGTACAATGAGCAGTTCTTC; CDR3aa: CASSLSTLYNEQFF
v_gene: TRBV14; j_gene: TRBJ2-5; abundance: few; d_gene: TRBD2; CDR3nt: TGTGCCAGCAGCCAAGTTAGCGGGATGGTAACCCAGTACTTC; CDR3aa: CASSQVSGMVTQYF
v_gene: TRBV30; j_gene: TRBJ2-7; abundance: few; d_gene: TRBD2; CDR3nt: TGTGCCTGGAGTGGACTAGCGGGTACCTTGGGGCAGTACTTC; CDR3aa: CAWSGLAGTLGQYF
v_gene: TRBV9; j_gene: TRBJ2-2; abundance: NA; d_gene: TRBD2; CDR3nt: TGTGCCAGCAGCGTAGCCGCTAGCGGGAGTGCAGGGACCGGGGAGCTGTTTTTT; CDR3aa: CASSVAASGSAGTGELFF
v_gene: TRBV6-5; j_gene: TRBJ2-1; abundance: NA; d_gene: TRBD2; CDR3nt: TGTGCCAGCAGTTACTCGAGGTTAGCGGGAGGCTTAGAGCAGTTCTTC; CDR3aa: CASSYSRLAGGLEQFF
v_gene: TRBV24-1; j_gene: TRBJ1-1; abundance: NA; d_gene: NA; CDR3nt: TGTGCCACCAGTGATAACTCGGAGGGTCGAACTGAAGCTTTCTTT; CDR3aa: CATSDNSEGRTEAFF
v_gene: TRBV5-6; j_gene: TRBJ2-7; abundance: NA; d_gene: TRBD1; CDR3nt: TGTGCCAGCAGCTTGGCATTGTGGACAGGGAGCTCCTACGAGCAGTACTTC; CDR3aa: CASSLALWTGSSYEQYF
v_gene: TRBV19; j_gene: TRBJ2-2; abundance: NA; d_gene: TRBD2; CDR3nt: TGTGCCAGTAGTAGTCTAGCGGGGGGTATCGACACCGGGGAGCTGTTTTTT; CDR3aa: CASSSLAGGIDTGELFF
v_gene: TRBV6-5; j_gene: TRBJ2-7; abundance: NA; d_gene: NA; CDR3nt: TGTGCCAGCTGGGACTGGCCGGGGGAGCAGTACTTC; CDR3aa: CASWDWPGEQYF
v_gene: TRBV27; j_gene: TRBJ2-7; abundance: NA; d_gene: NA; CDR3nt: TGTGCCAGCAGGCTCACGGACAACCCCTACGAGCAGTACTTC; CDR3aa: CASRLTDNPYEQYF
v_gene: TRBV9; j_gene: TRBJ1-1; abundance: NA; d_gene: NA; CDR3nt: TGTGCCAGCAGCGTAGGGGCAGAGGGCACTGAAGCTTTCTTT; CDR3aa: CASSVGAEGTEAFF
v_gene: TRBV7-2; j_gene: TRBJ2-5; abundance: NA; d_gene: TRBD2; CDR3nt: TGTGCCAGCAGCTCGGGACTACCCGAGACCCAGTACTTC; CDR3aa: CASSSGLPETQYF
v_gene: TRBV10-3; j_gene: TRBJ2-3; abundance: NA; d_gene: NA; CDR3nt: TGTGCCATCAGTGTGGAGCGGGCAGGGGGTACAGATACGCAGTATTTT; CDR3aa: CAISVERAGGTDTQYF
v_gene: TRBV5-1; j_gene: TRBJ1-2; abundance: NA; d_gene: NA; CDR3nt: TGCGCCAGCAGCTTGGCCAGTGTCGTCAGGCGAGTTCGCTACACCTTC; CDR3aa: CASSLASVVRRVRYTF
v_gene: TRBV5-1; j_gene: TRBJ2-3; abundance: NA; d_gene: TRBD2; CDR3nt: TGCGCCAGCAGCTTGGAGTACGTAGCGGGGGGCACAGATACGCAGTATTTT; CDR3aa: CASSLEYVAGGTDTQYF
v_gene: TRBV7-2; j_gene: TRBJ1-5; abundance: NA; d_gene: NA; CDR3nt: TGTGCCAGCAGCTCTGACTCCCGAAGAGGGCCCCAGCATTTT; CDR3aa: CASSSDSRRGPQHF
v_gene: TRBV28; j_gene: TRBJ1-1; abundance: NA; d_gene: NA; CDR3nt: TGTGCCACCACCTCCACTTCGAACACTGAAGCTTTCTTT; CDR3aa: CATTSTSNTEAFF
v_gene: TRBV6-2/TRBV6-3; j_gene: TRBJ2-7; abundance: NA; d_gene: TRBD2; CDR3nt: TGTGCCAGCAGCAAACAGGTGGGCAGCGGGGGGTCCTACGAGCAGTACTTC; CDR3aa: CASSKQVGSGGSYEQYF
v_gene: TRBV30; j_gene: TRBJ2-3; abundance: NA; d_gene: TRBD2; CDR3nt: TGTGCCTGGAGTCGCTTAGCGGGGGGCCCTAGGGGCACAGATACGCAGTATTTT; CDR3aa: CAWSRLAGGPRGTDTQYF
v_gene: TRBV27; j_gene: TRBJ1-6; abundance: NA; d_gene: NA; CDR3nt: TGTGCCAGCAGTCCAGAGGGGGGGTCACCCCTCCACTTT; CDR3aa: CASSPEGGSPLHF
v_gene: TRBV12-3/TRBV12-4; j_gene: TRBJ2-3; abundance: NA; d_gene: NA; CDR3nt: TGTGCCAGCAGTTTAGCGCGAGGAGATACGCAGTATTTT; CDR3aa: CASSLARGDTQYF
v_gene: TRBV29-1; j_gene: TRBJ2-3; abundance: NA; d_gene: TRBD2; CDR3nt: TGCAGCGTTGAGGGAGCGGGGTACACAGATACGCAGTATTTT; CDR3aa: CSVEGAGYTDTQYF
v_gene: TRBV7-9; j_gene: TRBJ2-1; abundance: few; d_gene: TRBD2; CDR3nt: TGTGCCAGCAGCCCCTCACTAGCGGGGAGGGGCGATGAGCAGTTCTTC; CDR3aa: CASSPSLAGRGDEQFF